The 19 T cell receptor beta chains listed next were all sequenced from one sample in a study of blood T cell repertoires in COVID-19. Data came from immunoSEQ multiplex PCR; TCRdb stores just in-frame clones and leaves some out. The table lists tens of thousands of clones, around 80% of them singletons. Sequencing was carried out using peripheral blood. The receptors were sampled from a man in his sixties or seventies with acute or convalescent COVID-19.

The rearrangement uses TRBV18 and TRBJ1-3, with D possibly matching TRBD1 (6 bases). The length of the CDR3 is 16 residues. Trimming cost V 2 bases and J 0 bases, with 11 bases left between them. The germline CDR1 and CDR2 sequences are KGHSH and LQKENI. CDR3 amino acids: CASSPVGRGSGNTIYF. The CDR3 nucleotides read TGTGCCAGCTCACCAGTTGGCAGGGGCTCTGGAAACACCATATATTTT.

The chain couples TRBV4-3 to TRBJ2-5, with 10 nucleotides matching TRBD2. Trimming removed 0 bases from V and 9 bases from J; junction bases left unmatched: 10. CDR1 and CDR2 (germline): LGHNA, YSLEER. This CDR3 has 16 residues. The CDR3 here is CASSQERTSGLAAQYF. In DNA, the CDR3 is TGCGCCAGCAGCCAAGAGCGGACTAGCGGCCTAGCTGCCCAGTACTTC.

The chain couples TRBV7-2 to TRBJ1-3; tentatively, D is TRBD1 (6 bases). V gave up 5 bases and J gave up 4 bases, with 12 bases separating them. The length of the CDR3 is 14 residues. Germline V lookup: CDR1 SGHTA, CDR2 FQGNSA. CDR3 nucleotide sequence: TGTGCCAGCAGCACCCGCGGACAGGGAAACACCATATATTTT. It is translated as CASSTRGQGNTIYF.

The chain uses TRBV5-8 and TRBJ1-5; D is unclear. CDR1 SGHTS and CDR2 YDEGEE come from the germline V gene. This CDR3 contains 17 residues. V shed 1 base and J shed 0 bases, with 14 bases lying between them. This CDR3 is CASSLKVQSYSNQPQHF. CDR3 in DNA: TGTGCCAGCAGCTTGAAAGTACAGTCTTATAGCAATCAGCCCCAGCATTTT.

The chain combines TRBV2 with TRBJ1-2, with 11 nucleotides matching TRBD1. Per the germline V gene, CDR1 is SNHLY and CDR2 is FYNNEI. There are 13 residues in the CDR3. The V and J ends lost 8 bases and 6 bases, in that order; junction bases with no gene match: 5. CDR3 coding DNA: TGTGCCAGCCGGGACAGGGGGGGTGATGGCTACACCTTC. The encoded protein is CASRDRGGDGYTF.

The chain has TRBV20-1 and TRBJ1-5; D call uncertain. V was clipped by 3 bases and J by 0 bases, with 12 bases between them. In germline, CDR1 is DFQATT, CDR2 SNEGSKA (reference sequence). CDR3 size: 15 residues. This CDR3 reads CSASSRRNSNQPQHF. The CDR3 DNA sequence: TGCAGTGCTAGTTCTCGGAGAAATAGCAATCAGCCCCAGCATTTT.

The rearrangement uses TRBV28 and TRBJ2-2, with D tentatively TRBD2 (7 bases). Germline V CDR1 and CDR2: MDHEN, SYDVKM. This CDR3 contains 16 residues. V lost 6 bases to trimming and J lost 3 bases, with 17 bases between them. CDR3 sequence: CASRRPYGGHTGELFF. In DNA, the CDR3 is TGTGCCAGCAGGAGGCCTTACGGGGGGCACACCGGGGAGCTGTTTTTT.

The chain employs TRBV3-1 (or the pseudogene TRBV3-2) and TRBJ1-6, with 9 bases identical to TRBD1. CDR3 length: 16 residues. With 6 bases clipped from V and 6 bases from J, the junction kept 9 bases outside the gene matches. Looked up from germline, CDR1 is LGHDT and CDR2 is YNNKEL (reference sequence). The CDR3 region has the DNA TGTGCCAGCAGATACGGACAGGGGCTAAGTAATTCACCCCTCCACTTT. This sequence encodes CASRYGQGLSNSPLHF.

The chain recombines TRBV9 with TRBJ1-1, with 8 nucleotides matching TRBD1. This CDR3 has 15 amino acids. CDR1 and CDR2 (germline): SGDLS, YYNGEE. V trimming: 3 bases; J trimming: 5 bases; junction bases outside the gene matches: 9. DNA for the CDR3: TGTGCCAGCAGCGCAACCGGGACAGGAGGGACTGAAGCTTTCTTT. It codes for CASSATGTGGTEAFF.

This clone was detected once. This chain uses TRBV18 with TRBJ1-5, with D possibly TRBD1 on 6 matching bases. The CDR3 spans 17 residues. V was cut by 0 bases and J by 0 bases, with 12 bases left in between. CDR1 KGHSH and CDR2 LQKENI come from the germline V gene. The CDR3: CASSPPGTYYSNQPQHF. CDR3 nucleotides: TGTGCCAGCTCACCACCTGGGACATACTATAGCAATCAGCCCCAGCATTTT.

The V and J genes are TRBV11-2 and TRBJ2-1; possible D gene TRBD1, 6 bases. From germline, CDR1 is SGHAT and CDR2 FQNNGV. The CDR3 is 14 residues long. Trimming shortened V by 3 bases and J by 6 bases, and 12 bases separated the two germline ends. CDR3 coding DNA: TGTGCCAGCAGCTTTGTCCTAGGGGGCAATGAGCAGTTCTTC. It specifies CASSFVLGGNEQFF.

The rearrangement uses TRBV30 and TRBJ1-2; D possibly corresponds to TRBD1 (6 bases). Germline V gene lookup returns CDR1 GTSNPN and CDR2 SVGIG (reference sequence). V was trimmed by 3 bases and J by 5 bases, leaving 25 bases between them. The CDR3 loop spans 17 amino acids. The CDR3 nucleotides read TGTGCCTGGAGCCACCGAGGGGGGGTGGGGGCCTTTTATGGCTACACCTTC. Amino acids: CAWSHRGGVGAFYGYTF.

The J gene is TRBJ2-3, the V gene TRBV27, with D unclear. CDR1 MNHEY and CDR2 SMNVEV come from the germline V gene (reference sequence). The CDR3 loop spans 13 amino acids. V lost 5 bases and J lost 5, with 11 bases in between. CDR3 DNA sequence: TGTGCCAGCAGTCGCCTAACGGGAGATACGCAGTATTTT. Translation gives CASSRLTGDTQYF.

V and J are TRBV4-1 and TRBJ2-6; TRBD2 aligns across 11 bases. The length of the CDR3 is 21 residues. Germline V lookup: CDR1 MGHRA, CDR2 YSYEKL. The junction had 12 bases not matched to a gene; V was cut back by 2 bases and J by 0 bases. The CDR3 region is CASSQPFPLAGGLSGANVLTF. As DNA, the CDR3 is TGCGCCAGCAGCCAACCCTTCCCTCTAGCGGGGGGTCTCTCTGGGGCCAACGTCCTGACTTTC.

CDR3 DNA sequence: TGTGCCAGCAGTTTATTATTCCCGAACACCGGGGAGCTGTTTTTT. Translating it yields CASSLLFPNTGELFF. J is TRBJ2-2 and V is TRBV27; D unclear. Germline V gene sequence: CDR1 MNHEY, CDR2 SMNVEV (reference sequence). The V and J ends lost 1 base and 0 bases respectively, with 6 bases between them. This CDR3 contains 15 residues.

The rearrangement joins TRBV28 to TRBJ2-2; tentatively, D is TRBD2 (6 bases). Germline-derived CDR1 and CDR2 are MDHEN and SYDVKM. The ends were cut back, 2 bases at V and 6 bases at J, with 13 bases in the middle. The CDR3 sequence is 15 residues long. For the CDR3, the DNA is TGTGCCAGCAGTTTAGCGGGAATCTTCGCCGGGGAGCTGTTTTTT. This gives the protein CASSLAGIFAGELFF.

The chain joins TRBV27 to TRBJ2-2; tentatively, D is TRBD1 (6 bases). With 8 bases removed from V and 4 bases from J, the gap between germline ends came to 14 bases. The CDR3 loop spans 14 amino acids. Germline CDR1 reads MNHEY; CDR2 reads SMNVEV (reference sequence). The CDR3 here is CASSQGIRTGELFF. The CDR3 DNA is TGTGCCAGCTCACAGGGCATTCGCACCGGGGAGCTGTTTTTT.

The table lists this clone with a few counts. Written as DNA, the CDR3 is TGTGCCAGCAGCTTGGGACAGGGGTATGGCTACACCTTC. Amino acid sequence: CASSLGQGYGYTF. The chain employs TRBV7-8 and TRBJ1-2; 10 bases map to TRBD1. The CDR3 covers 13 residues. V dropped 3 bases and J dropped 5; count of bases not matched to a gene: 0. Germline V gene lookup returns CDR1 SGHVS and CDR2 FQNEAQ.

This chain joins TRBV30 and TRBJ2-3; D not certain. Germline V lookup: CDR1 GTSNPN, CDR2 SVGIG (reference sequence). CDR3 length: 11 amino acids. Trimming left V 2 bases short and J 6 bases short, with 6 bases between. CDR3 sequence reads: CAWSPADTQYF. The CDR3 nucleotides read TGTGCCTGGAGTCCCGCGGATACGCAGTATTTT. The variable domain in full, with the rest retrieved from reference TRBV30 and TRBJ2-3, is SQTIHQWPATLVQPVGSPLSLECTVEGTSNPNLYWYRQAAGRGLQLLFYSVGIGQISSEVPQNLSASRPQDRQFILSSKKLLLSDSGFYLCAWSPADTQYFGPGTRLTVL.